This TCR beta chain was sequenced in a study of cytomegalovirus exposure and HLA in healthy donors. 60 Vbeta and 13 Jbeta primers were used in PCR. The repertoire was sequenced with immunoSEQ multiplex PCR; TCRdb's copy has only in-frame clones and lacks some. The sample lists around 150,000 clones; approximately 80% were seen once. The CDR3 contains 14 residues. The ends were cut back, 6 bases at V and 2 bases at J, with 14 bases in the middle. CDR1 and CDR2 from the germline V gene are SGHTA and FQGNSA. The source material was PBMCs. This receptor was identified in a woman between 50 and 59 years old in good health and CMV-seronegative. The genes are TRBV7-2 and TRBJ2-7; tentative D call: TRBD1 (5 bases). As DNA, the CDR3 is TGTGCCAGCAGTCCTGGAACAGGACCCTACGAGCAGTACTTC. It translates to CASSPGTGPYEQYF.